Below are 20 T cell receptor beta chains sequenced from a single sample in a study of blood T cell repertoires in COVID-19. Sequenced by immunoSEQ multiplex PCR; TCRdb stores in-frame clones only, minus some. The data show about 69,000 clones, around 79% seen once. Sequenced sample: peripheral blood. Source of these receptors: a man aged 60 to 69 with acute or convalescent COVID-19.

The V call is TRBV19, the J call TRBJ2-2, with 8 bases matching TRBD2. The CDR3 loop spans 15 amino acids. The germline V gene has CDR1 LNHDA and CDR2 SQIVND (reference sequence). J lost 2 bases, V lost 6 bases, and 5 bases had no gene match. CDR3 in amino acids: CASSRGLDNTGELFF. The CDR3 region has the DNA TGTGCCAGTAGCCGGGGACTAGATAACACCGGGGAGCTGTTTTTT. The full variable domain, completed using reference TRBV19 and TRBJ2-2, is DGGITQSPKYLFRKEGQNVTLSCEQNLNHDAMYWYRQDPGQGLRLIYYSQIVNDFQKGDIAEGYSVSREKKESFPLTVTSAQKNPTAFYLCASSRGLDNTGELFFGEGSRLTVL.

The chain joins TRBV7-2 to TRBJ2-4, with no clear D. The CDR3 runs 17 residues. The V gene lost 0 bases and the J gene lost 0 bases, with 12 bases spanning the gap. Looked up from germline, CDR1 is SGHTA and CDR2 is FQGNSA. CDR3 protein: CASSLASATIAKNIQYF. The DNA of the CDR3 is TGTGCCAGCAGCTTAGCATCTGCCACTATAGCCAAAAACATTCAGTACTTC.

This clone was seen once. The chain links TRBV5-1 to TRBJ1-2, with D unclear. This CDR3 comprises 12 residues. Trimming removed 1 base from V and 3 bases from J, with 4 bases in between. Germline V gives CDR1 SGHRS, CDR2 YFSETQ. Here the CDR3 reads CASSLTHYGYTF. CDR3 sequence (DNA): TGCGCCAGCAGCTTGACACACTATGGCTACACCTTC.

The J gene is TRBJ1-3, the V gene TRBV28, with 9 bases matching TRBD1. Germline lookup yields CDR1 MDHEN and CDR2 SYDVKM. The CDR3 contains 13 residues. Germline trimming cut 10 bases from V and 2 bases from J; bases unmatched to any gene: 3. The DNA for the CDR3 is TGTGCCATAAACAGGGGGCCTGGAAACACCATATATTTT. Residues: CAINRGPGNTIYF.

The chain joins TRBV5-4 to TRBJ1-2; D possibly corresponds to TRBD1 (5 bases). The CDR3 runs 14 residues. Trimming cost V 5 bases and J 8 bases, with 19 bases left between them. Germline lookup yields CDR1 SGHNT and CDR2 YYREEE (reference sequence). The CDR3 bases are TGTGCCAGCAGGAATAGGGCAGGGTTTCAAGGCTACACCTTC. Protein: CASRNRAGFQGYTF.

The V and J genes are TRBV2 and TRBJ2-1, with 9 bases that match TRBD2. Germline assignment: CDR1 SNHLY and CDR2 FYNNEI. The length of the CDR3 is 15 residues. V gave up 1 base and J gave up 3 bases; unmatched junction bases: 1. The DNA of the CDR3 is TGTGCCAGCAGTGAAGGACTAGCGGACTACAATGAGCAGTTCTTC. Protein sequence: CASSEGLADYNEQFF.

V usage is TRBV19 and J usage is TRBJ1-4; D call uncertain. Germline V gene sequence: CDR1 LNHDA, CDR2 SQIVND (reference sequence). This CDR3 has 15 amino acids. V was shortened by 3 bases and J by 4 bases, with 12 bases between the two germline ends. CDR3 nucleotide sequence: TGTGCCAGTAGTATTCCCTCACAGTTTAATGAAAAACTGTTTTTT. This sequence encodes CASSIPSQFNEKLFF.

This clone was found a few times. The CDR3: CASSRRSGGGNEQFF. The CDR3 coding sequence is TGTGCCAGCAGCCGCCGCAGCGGGGGAGGCAATGAGCAGTTCTTC. The rearrangement joins TRBV7-2 to TRBJ2-1; 8 bases match TRBD2. The V segment lost 5 bases and the J segment 6 bases; nucleotides outside the gene matches: 9. The CDR3 has 15 residues. Per germline, CDR1 SGHTA and CDR2 FQGNSA.

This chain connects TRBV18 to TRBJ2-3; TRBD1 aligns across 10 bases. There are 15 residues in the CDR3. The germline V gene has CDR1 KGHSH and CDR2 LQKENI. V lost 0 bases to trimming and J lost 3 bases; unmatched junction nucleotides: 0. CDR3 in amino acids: CASSPPGQGTDTQYF. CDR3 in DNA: TGTGCCAGCTCACCACCGGGACAGGGGACAGATACGCAGTATTTT.

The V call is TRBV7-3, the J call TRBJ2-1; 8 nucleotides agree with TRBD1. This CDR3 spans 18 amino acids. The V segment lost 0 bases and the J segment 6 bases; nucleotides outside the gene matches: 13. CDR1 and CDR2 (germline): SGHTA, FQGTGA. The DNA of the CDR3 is TGTGCCAGCAGCTTAACGATCGTTGCCGGACAGGGACCCAATGAGCAGTTCTTC. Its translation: CASSLTIVAGQGPNEQFF.

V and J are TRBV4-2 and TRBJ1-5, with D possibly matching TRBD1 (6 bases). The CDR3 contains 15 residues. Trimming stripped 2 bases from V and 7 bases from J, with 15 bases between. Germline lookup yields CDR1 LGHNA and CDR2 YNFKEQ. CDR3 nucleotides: TGTGCCAGCAGCCAACGGGGGGCCCCCGGGCAGCCCCAGCATTTT. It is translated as CASSQRGAPGQPQHF.

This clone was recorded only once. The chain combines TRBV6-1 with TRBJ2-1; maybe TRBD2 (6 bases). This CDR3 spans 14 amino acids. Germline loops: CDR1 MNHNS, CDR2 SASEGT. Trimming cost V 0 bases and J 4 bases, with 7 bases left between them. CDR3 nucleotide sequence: TGTGCCAGCAGTGAAGCGGGGAGGTACAATGAGCAGTTCTTC. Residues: CASSEAGRYNEQFF.

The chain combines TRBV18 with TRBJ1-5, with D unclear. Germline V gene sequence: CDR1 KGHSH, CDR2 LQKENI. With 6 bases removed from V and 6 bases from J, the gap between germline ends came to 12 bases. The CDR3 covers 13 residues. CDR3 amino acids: CASSPPTGQPQHF. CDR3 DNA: TGTGCCAGCTCGCCTCCAACTGGTCAGCCCCAGCATTTT.

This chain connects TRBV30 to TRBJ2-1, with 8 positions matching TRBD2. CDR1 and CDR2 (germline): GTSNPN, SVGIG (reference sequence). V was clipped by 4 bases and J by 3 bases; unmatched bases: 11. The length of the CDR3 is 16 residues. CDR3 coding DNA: TGTGCCTGGAAATTCCGGGGGGGACTAGTCTACAATGAGCAGTTCTTC. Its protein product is CAWKFRGGLVYNEQFF.

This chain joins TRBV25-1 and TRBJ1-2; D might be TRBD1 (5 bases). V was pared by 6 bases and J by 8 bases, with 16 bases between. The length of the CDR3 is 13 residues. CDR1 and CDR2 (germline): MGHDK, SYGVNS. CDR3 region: CASRDTGVGGYTF. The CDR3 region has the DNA TGTGCCAGCAGGGACACAGGAGTGGGAGGCTACACCTTC.

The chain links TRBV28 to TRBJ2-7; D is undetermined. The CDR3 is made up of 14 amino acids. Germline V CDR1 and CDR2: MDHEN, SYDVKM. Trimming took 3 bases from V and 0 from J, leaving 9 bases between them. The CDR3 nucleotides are TGTGCCAGCAGTTTGCCGCGGCGCTCCTACGAGCAGTACTTC. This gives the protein CASSLPRRSYEQYF.

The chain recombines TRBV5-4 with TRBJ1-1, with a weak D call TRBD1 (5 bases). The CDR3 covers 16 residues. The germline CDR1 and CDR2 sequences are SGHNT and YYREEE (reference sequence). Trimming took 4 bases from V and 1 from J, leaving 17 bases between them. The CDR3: CASSSSQGSQNTEAFF. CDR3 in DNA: TGTGCCAGCAGCAGTTCCCAGGGTTCTCAGAACACTGAAGCTTTCTTT.

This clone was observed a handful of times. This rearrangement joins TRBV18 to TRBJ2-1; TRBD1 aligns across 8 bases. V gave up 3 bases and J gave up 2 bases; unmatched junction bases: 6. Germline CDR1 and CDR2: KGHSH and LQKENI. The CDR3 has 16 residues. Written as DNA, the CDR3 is TGTGCCAGCTCACCCAGTGGGACAGGACCCTACAATGAGCAGTTCTTC. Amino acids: CASSPSGTGPYNEQFF. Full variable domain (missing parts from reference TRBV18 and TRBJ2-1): NAGVMQNPRHLVRRRGQEARLRCSPMKGHSHVYWYRQLPEEGLKFMVYLQKENIIDESGMPKERFSAEFPKEGPSILRIQQVVRGDSAAYFCASSPSGTGPYNEQFFGPGTRLTVL.

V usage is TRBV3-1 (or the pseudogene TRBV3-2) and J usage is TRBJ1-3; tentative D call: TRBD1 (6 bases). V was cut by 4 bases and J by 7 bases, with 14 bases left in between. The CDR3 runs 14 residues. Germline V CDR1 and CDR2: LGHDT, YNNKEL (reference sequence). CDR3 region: CASSPRPGANTIYF. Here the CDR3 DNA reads TGTGCCAGCAGCCCCCGACCAGGGGCGAACACCATATATTTT.

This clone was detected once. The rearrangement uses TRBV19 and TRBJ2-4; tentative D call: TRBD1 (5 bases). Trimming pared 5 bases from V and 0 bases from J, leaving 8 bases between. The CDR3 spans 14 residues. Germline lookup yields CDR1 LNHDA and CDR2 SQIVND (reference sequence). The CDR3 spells CASSPDRAKNIQYF. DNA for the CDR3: TGTGCCAGTAGTCCAGACAGAGCCAAAAACATTCAGTACTTC.